The 30 T cell receptor beta chains in this list originate from one sample, sequenced in a study of cytomegalovirus exposure and HLA in healthy donors. The primer mix had 60 Vbeta and 13 Jbeta primers. Assay: immunoSEQ multiplex PCR; the TCRdb copy retains only in-frame clones and omits some. The sample contains some 150,000 clones, around 80% of which appear only once. Specimen: PBMCs. The receptors shown here come from a man in his forties in good health and CMV-seronegative.

The chain joins TRBV10-3 to TRBJ2-5; TRBD2 matches at 7 bases. This CDR3 has 14 residues. CDR1 ENHRY and CDR2 SYGVKD come from the germline V gene. The junction had 7 bases not matched to a gene; V was cut back by 0 bases and J by 9 bases. The CDR3 region has the DNA TGTGCCATCAGTGAGTCGAAACTAGCGACGGCCCAGTACTTC. It is translated as CAISESKLATAQYF.

This rearrangement joins TRBV9 to TRBJ2-5, with TRBD1 identical over 8 bases. The CDR3 contains 15 residues. Germline CDR1 and CDR2: SGDLS and YYNGEE. Trimming took 3 bases from V and 4 from J; bases not matched to a gene: 8. The CDR3 nucleotides read TGTGCCAGCAGCGCGGGGAGAACAGGGGGAGAGACCCAGTACTTC. It codes for CASSAGRTGGETQYF.

This clone appeared a single time. This rearrangement joins TRBV10-3 to TRBJ2-3; 15 positions agree with TRBD2. This CDR3 is built from 19 residues. J gave up 2 bases and V 6 bases, and 12 bases lay outside the gene matches. CDR1 is ENHRY and CDR2 is SYGVKD in the germline V gene. The CDR3: CAIRPGLAGGDPYTDTQYF. CDR3 nucleotides: TGTGCCATCAGGCCGGGACTAGCGGGGGGCGACCCTTACACAGATACGCAGTATTTT.

This clone came up a few times. The chain links TRBV7-2 to TRBJ2-7, with 13 bases that match TRBD2. Germline-derived CDR1 and CDR2 are SGHTA and FQGNSA. J was trimmed by 5 bases and V by 5 bases; bases with no gene match: 6. The CDR3 spans 15 residues. For the CDR3, the DNA is TGTGCCAGCAGCCCCCGACTAGCGGGGGGCAACGAGCAGTACTTC. Its translation: CASSPRLAGGNEQYF.

The rearrangement uses TRBV6-1 and TRBJ2-5, with TRBD1 matching 9 bases. Germline V gives CDR1 MNHNS, CDR2 SASEGT. V shed 8 bases and J 4 bases; nucleotides not matched to a gene: 5. This CDR3 spans 13 amino acids. CDR3 amino acids: CASRTGVGETQYF. Written as DNA, the CDR3 is TGTGCCAGCCGGACAGGGGTGGGAGAGACCCAGTACTTC.

The gene calls are TRBV28 and TRBJ2-2; 12 bases map to TRBD1. From germline, CDR1 is MDHEN and CDR2 SYDVKM. CDR3 length: 15 amino acids. V shed 2 bases and J 8 bases; nucleotides not matched to a gene: 3. The CDR3 region is CASSLAGQGAGELFF. CDR3 DNA: TGTGCCAGCAGTTTAGCGGGACAGGGGGCTGGGGAGCTGTTTTTT. Looking up the rest from reference TRBV28 and TRBJ2-2 gives the full variable domain: DVKVTQSSRYLVKRTGEKVFLECVQDMDHENMFWYRQDPGLGLRLIYFSYDVKMKEKGDIPEGYSVSREKKERFSLILESASTNQTSMYLCASSLAGQGAGELFFGEGSRLTVL.

This chain links TRBV7-9 with TRBJ2-5; 9 bases are a match to TRBD2. The J call may be faulty, since TRBJ2-7 better matches the DNA end. CDR1 is SEHNR and CDR2 is FQNEAQ in the germline V gene (reference sequence). The CDR3 contains 14 residues. The CDR3 here is CASSPSGGSYEQYF. Written as DNA, the CDR3 is TGTGCCAGCAGCCCCAGCGGGGGGAGCTACGAGCAGTACTTC.

In its sample, this clone was seen once. V is TRBV28 and J is TRBJ1-5, with D unclear. The ends were cut back, 7 bases at V and 1 base at J, with 11 bases in the middle. The length of the CDR3 is 14 residues. From germline, CDR1 is MDHEN and CDR2 SYDVKM. Written as DNA, the CDR3 is TGTGCCAGCAAAGTCGGTATCAGCAATCAGCCCCAGCATTTT. Its protein product is CASKVGISNQPQHF.

The V gene is TRBV5-1, the J gene TRBJ2-7; TRBD1 might be the D (5 bases). Germline-derived CDR1 and CDR2 are SGHRS and YFSETQ. Between the trimmed V and J ends, which lost 0 bases and 2 bases, there was a span of 9 bases. The CDR3 has 14 residues. Here the CDR3 DNA reads TGCGCCAGCAGCTTGGGTGACAGTCCCTACGAGCAGTACTTC. Residues: CASSLGDSPYEQYF.

Only a few counts were recorded for this clone. This sequence joins TRBV11-2 and TRBJ2-3; 7 nucleotides agree with TRBD2. In germline, CDR1 is SGHAT, CDR2 FQNNGV. J was trimmed by 4 bases and V by 1 base; bases with no gene match: 5. The length of the CDR3 is 15 residues. The CDR3 nucleotides are TGTGCCAGCAGCTTAGGCGGACTAGATTCAGATACGCAGTATTTT. Amino acid sequence: CASSLGGLDSDTQYF.

The chain couples TRBV5-1 to TRBJ2-2; D is possibly TRBD2 (6 bases). Germline V gene lookup returns CDR1 SGHRS and CDR2 YFSETQ. The V gene lost 6 bases and the J gene lost 2 bases, with 20 bases spanning the gap. CDR3 length: 17 amino acids. The CDR3 reads CASTSPQGLPNTGELFF. The CDR3 bases are TGCGCCAGCACCTCCCCCCAGGGACTCCCAAACACCGGGGAGCTGTTTTTT.

This clone was counted once. The genes are TRBV5-1 and TRBJ1-1, with 8 bases lining up with TRBD1. The CDR3 is 16 residues long. V shed 4 bases and J 4 bases; nucleotides not matched to a gene: 12. In germline, CDR1 is SGHRS, CDR2 YFSETQ. As DNA, the CDR3 is TGCGCCAGCAGCGACCTCCCACAGGGGGGGGCCACTGAAGCTTTCTTT. Encoded protein: CASSDLPQGGATEAFF.

This chain uses TRBV5-8 with TRBJ1-5; no reliable D call. The CDR3 consists of 17 residues. V was shortened by 3 bases and J by 1 base, with 17 bases between the two germline ends. Germline CDR1 is SGHTS and CDR2 is YDEGEE. In DNA, the CDR3 is TGTGCCAGCAGCTCGGACGCGGGGAGTTGGAGCAATCAGCCCCAGCATTTT. Residues: CASSSDAGSWSNQPQHF.

This rearrangement joins TRBV5-1 to TRBJ2-2, with D possibly matching TRBD2 (5 bases). V dropped 5 bases and J dropped 3 bases, with 8 bases sitting between them. The germline gives CDR1 SGHRS, CDR2 YFSETQ. This CDR3 comprises 13 residues. The CDR3 coding sequence is TGCGCCAGCAGTAAGGGAGACACCGGGGAGCTGTTTTTT. Translated, it gives CASSKGDTGELFF. The full variable domain, rest sourced from reference TRBV5-1 and TRBJ2-2, is KAGVTQTPRYLIKTRGQQVTLSCSPISGHRSVSWYQQTPGQGLQFLFEYFSETQRNKGNFPGRFSGRQFSNSRSEMNVSTLELGDSALYLCASSKGDTGELFFGEGSRLTVL.

V and J are TRBV6-5 and TRBJ1-2, with D unresolved. The CDR3 is 12 residues long. Trimming removed 7 bases from V and 4 bases from J, with 10 bases in between. Germline lookup yields CDR1 MNHEY and CDR2 SVGAGI. CDR3 region: CASKRETYGYTF. The CDR3 nucleotides read TGTGCCAGCAAGAGGGAGACCTATGGCTACACCTTC.

V is TRBV7-2 and J is TRBJ2-3; D is perhaps TRBD2 (7 bases). The germline CDR1 and CDR2 sequences are SGHTA and FQGNSA. The CDR3 covers 16 residues. Trimming removed 5 bases from V and 0 bases from J, with 15 bases in between. DNA of the CDR3: TGTGCCAGCAGCGGGGGGGGGCCATCTAGCACAGATACGCAGTATTTT. Translation gives CASSGGGPSSTDTQYF.

A few counts support this clone. The chain links TRBV5-1 to TRBJ2-3; tentative D call: TRBD1 (6 bases). There are 14 residues in the CDR3. The V end was cut by 4 bases, the J end by 0 bases, with 9 bases between. Per the germline V gene, CDR1 is SGHRS and CDR2 is YFSETQ. The chain's CDR3 is CASSEGQSTDTQYF. In nucleotides, the CDR3 is TGCGCCAGCAGCGAAGGACAGAGCACAGATACGCAGTATTTT.

The chain carries TRBV7-2 and TRBJ1-5; 7 bases line up with TRBD1. CDR1 and CDR2 from the germline V gene are SGHTA and FQGNSA. The trim removed 8 bases at V and 3 bases at J, leaving 10 bases unmatched. The CDR3 runs to 15 residues. The CDR3 bases are TGTGCCAGCGGGGACAGTAACTCCCCCAATCAGCCCCAGCATTTT. This codes for CASGDSNSPNQPQHF.

The chain links TRBV4-1 to TRBJ2-7, with D tentatively TRBD2 (5 bases). This CDR3 has 15 amino acids. Trimming removed 1 base at V and 1 base at J, with 11 bases between. From germline, CDR1 is MGHRA and CDR2 YSYEKL. CDR3 loop: CASSQGFSGSYEQYF. As DNA, the CDR3 is TGCGCCAGCAGCCAAGGCTTCTCGGGGTCCTACGAGCAGTACTTC.

The J gene is TRBJ1-2, the V gene TRBV4-2, with D possibly matching TRBD1 (5 bases). This CDR3 region has 15 residues. The V end was cut by 1 base, the J end by 4 bases, with 13 bases between. The germline V gene encodes CDR1 LGHNA and CDR2 YNFKEQ. The CDR3 DNA follows: TGTGCCAGCAGCCAAGCCCTTGGGGCAGGCTATGGCTACACCTTC. It specifies CASSQALGAGYGYTF.

The rearrangement links TRBV7-9 to TRBJ1-2; D is perhaps TRBD1 (5 bases). V was trimmed by 5 bases and J by 1 base, leaving 14 bases between them. The germline gives CDR1 SEHNR, CDR2 FQNEAQ (reference sequence). This CDR3 has 15 amino acids. The CDR3 DNA is TGTGCCAGCAGCCCCCCGGACACATATAACTATGGCTACACCTTC. It translates to CASSPPDTYNYGYTF.

This rearrangement joins TRBV6-5 to TRBJ1-2; D unresolved. V was shortened by 5 bases and J by 4 bases, with 11 bases between the two germline ends. This CDR3 region has 13 residues. Germline V lookup: CDR1 MNHEY, CDR2 SVGAGI. The CDR3 sequence is CASSPPWSYGYTF. Here the CDR3 DNA reads TGTGCCAGCAGTCCGCCCTGGAGCTATGGCTACACCTTC.

This clone has a single count. This chain uses TRBV25-1 with TRBJ1-4; D is uncertain. Germline CDR1 reads MGHDK; CDR2 reads SYGVNS. The CDR3 spans 15 residues. Trimming left V 5 bases short and J 7 bases short, with 17 bases between. This CDR3 reads CASSSRGGVFEKLFF. CDR3 coding DNA: TGTGCCAGCAGTTCCCGGGGTGGGGTGTTTGAAAAACTGTTTTTT.

CDR3 region: CASKMTGGNYGYTF. The CDR3 DNA reads as TGTGCCAGTAAGATGACAGGGGGCAACTATGGCTACACCTTC. The J gene is TRBJ1-2, the V gene TRBV19; 10 bases are a match to TRBD1. Per germline, CDR1 LNHDA and CDR2 SQIVND (reference sequence). The length of the CDR3 is 14 residues. Unmatched junction bases numbered 4, after V lost 7 bases and J lost 2 bases.

The V gene is TRBV14, the J gene TRBJ1-2, with 7 bases matching TRBD1. The V and J ends lost 3 bases and 8 bases, in that order; junction bases with no gene match: 3. This CDR3 comprises 12 residues. Per germline, CDR1 SGHDN and CDR2 FVKESK. This CDR3 is CASSHGTAGYTF. DNA of the CDR3: TGTGCCAGCAGCCACGGGACAGCCGGCTACACCTTC.

The chain is built from TRBV4-1 and TRBJ1-2, with 7 bases matching TRBD1. CDR3 length: 15 amino acids. Germline V gene lookup returns CDR1 MGHRA and CDR2 YSYEKL. The V and J ends lost 3 bases and 1 base, in that order; junction bases with no gene match: 5. DNA of the CDR3: TGCGCCAGCAGCCATCCGACAGGGATTAACTATGGCTACACCTTC. Translation gives CASSHPTGINYGYTF.

The rearrangement links TRBV7-9 to TRBJ1-1, with D unclear. V lost 8 bases and J 6 bases, leaving 7 bases between the germline ends. Germline V gives CDR1 SEHNR, CDR2 FQNEAQ (reference sequence). The CDR3 totals 10 residues. CDR3 residues: CASGDAEAFF. For the CDR3, the DNA is TGTGCCAGCGGAGACGCTGAAGCTTTCTTT.

This chain links TRBV7-2 with TRBJ2-2; D possibly corresponds to TRBD1 (5 bases). Germline CDR1 and CDR2: SGHTA and FQGNSA. The germline V and J ends were trimmed by 2 bases and 0 bases, with 10 bases remaining between them. CDR3 size: 16 residues. CDR3 protein: CASSLFAGTNTGELFF. CDR3 DNA: TGTGCCAGCAGCTTATTTGCAGGGACGAACACCGGGGAGCTGTTTTTT.

The J gene is TRBJ2-7, the V gene TRBV2; D perhaps matches TRBD1 (5 bases). V was pared by 8 bases and J by 0 bases, with 11 bases between. Germline CDR1 reads SNHLY; CDR2 reads FYNNEI. The CDR3 extends over 13 amino acids. This chain's CDR3 is CASLTVNSYEQYF. As DNA, the CDR3 is TGTGCCAGCCTGACAGTTAACTCCTACGAGCAGTACTTC.

This chain connects TRBV5-1 to TRBJ1-5; possibly TRBD1 for D (6 bases). The CDR3 totals 15 residues. Germline V gene sequence: CDR1 SGHRS, CDR2 YFSETQ. V lost 4 bases and J lost 2, with 13 bases in between. CDR3 sequence (DNA): TGCGCCAGCAGCCCTGGTTCAGGGGGCAATCAGCCCCAGCATTTT. Translated, it gives CASSPGSGGNQPQHF.